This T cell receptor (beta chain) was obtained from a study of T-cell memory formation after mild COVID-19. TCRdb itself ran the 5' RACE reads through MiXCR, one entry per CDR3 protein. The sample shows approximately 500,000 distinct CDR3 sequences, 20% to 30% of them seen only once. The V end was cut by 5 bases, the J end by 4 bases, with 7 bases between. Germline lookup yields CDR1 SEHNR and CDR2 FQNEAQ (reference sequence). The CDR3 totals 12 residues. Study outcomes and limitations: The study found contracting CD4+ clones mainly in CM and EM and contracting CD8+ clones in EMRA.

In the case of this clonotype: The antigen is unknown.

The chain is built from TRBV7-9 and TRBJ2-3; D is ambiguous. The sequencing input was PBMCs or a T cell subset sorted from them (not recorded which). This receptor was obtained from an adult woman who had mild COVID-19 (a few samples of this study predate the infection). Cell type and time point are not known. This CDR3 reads CASSRHADTQYF. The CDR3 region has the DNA TGTGCCAGCAGCCGGCATGCAGATACGCAGTATTTT.